This TCR beta chain emerged from a study of T cells in Graves' hyperthyroidism and ophthalmopathy. The CDR3 runs to 16 residues. CDR1 and CDR2 from the germline V gene are MDHEN and SYDVKM. V lost 5 bases and J lost 1, with 16 bases in between. General study results and limits: Within blood appeared most thyroid clonotypes that had expanded above 0.001.

Researchers amplified the TCR beta CDR3 regions from RNA transcripts. HTBI primers were employed in a first-round RT-PCR of the TCR CDR3. TCRdb ran MiXCR on the multiplex PCR reads and lists one entry per CDR3 protein. Of about 50,000 distinct CDR3 sequences listed, roughly 49% are singletons. To note about this clonotype: As yet, its antigen is unknown.

Exclusions: uncontrolled infection, other autoimmune disease, pregnancy, lactation. The source of this sequence is a woman aged 25 to 39 with Graves' ophthalmopathy. The genes are TRBV28 and TRBJ2-3; possible D gene TRBD2, 5 bases. Sequencing was carried out using blood. The CDR3 DNA is TGTGCCAGCAGTGGTGACCCCGGGGAAGGCACAGATACGCAGTATTTT. Protein: CASSGDPGEGTDTQYF.